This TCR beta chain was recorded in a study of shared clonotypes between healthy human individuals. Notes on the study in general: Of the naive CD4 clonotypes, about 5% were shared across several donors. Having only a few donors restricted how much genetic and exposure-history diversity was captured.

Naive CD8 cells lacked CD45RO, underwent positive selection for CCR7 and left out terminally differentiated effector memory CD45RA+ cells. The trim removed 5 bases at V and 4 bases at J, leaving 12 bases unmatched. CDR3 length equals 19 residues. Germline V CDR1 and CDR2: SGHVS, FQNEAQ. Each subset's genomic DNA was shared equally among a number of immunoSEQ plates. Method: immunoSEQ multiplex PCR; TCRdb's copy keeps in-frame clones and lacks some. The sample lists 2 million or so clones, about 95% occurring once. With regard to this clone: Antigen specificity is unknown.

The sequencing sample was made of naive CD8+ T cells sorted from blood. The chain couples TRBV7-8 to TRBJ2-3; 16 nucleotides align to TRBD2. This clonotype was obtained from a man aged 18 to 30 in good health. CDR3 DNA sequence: TGTGCCAGCAGCCGGGACCCGGGACTAGCGGGAGGGGCGGCAGATACGCAGTATTTT. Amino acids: CASSRDPGLAGGAADTQYF.